The 14 T cell receptor beta chains below all came from one sample that was sequenced in a study of CD4 T cells in lung cancer. Produced via immunoSEQ multiplex PCR; TCRdb's table is partial and in-frame only. The table includes about 10,000 clones, over 65% detected once. This lung tissue lay as far as possible from the tumor, at least 3 cm away. The specimen sequenced was normal lung tissue taken away from the tumor. Receptors originate from a man aged 55 to 70 with non-small cell lung cancer.

The chain links TRBV13 to TRBJ2-5; 12 bases map to TRBD2. The CDR3 runs to 17 residues. The trim removed 5 bases at V and 4 bases at J, leaving 11 bases unmatched. The germline gives CDR1 PRHDT, CDR2 FYEKMQ (reference sequence). The CDR3 nucleotides read TGTGCCAGCAGCCCTATGACTAGCGGGAGAGGTCGAGAGACCCAGTACTTC. This encodes CASSPMTSGRGRETQYF.

This chain's CDR3 is CASSQDWTAYYGYTF. The CDR3 DNA follows: TGCGCCAGCAGCCAAGATTGGACAGCTTACTATGGCTACACCTTC. V usage is TRBV4-1 and J usage is TRBJ1-2; D is possibly TRBD1 (6 bases). Germline lookup yields CDR1 MGHRA and CDR2 YSYEKL. This CDR3 contains 15 residues. The V end was cut by 0 bases, the J end by 3 bases, with 11 bases between.

This chain connects TRBV6-1 to TRBJ2-7, with 11 bases fitting TRBD1. The CDR3 has 15 residues. CDR1 and CDR2 (germline): MNHNS, SASEGT. Losses at the gene ends were 6 bases for V and 4 bases for J; bases not matched to a gene: 8. The CDR3 loop reads CASRYLRDRGYEQYF. The CDR3 DNA sequence: TGTGCCAGCAGGTATCTCCGGGACAGGGGGTACGAGCAGTACTTC.

This clone was detected a few times. J is TRBJ2-5 and V is TRBV7-3, with D possibly matching TRBD1 (6 bases). The CDR3 totals 13 residues. Trimming cost V 5 bases and J 5 bases, with 12 bases left between them. Germline V gene sequence: CDR1 SGHTA, CDR2 FQGTGA. The DNA of the CDR3 is TGTGCCAGCAGCAGGGGGTCGGGGGAGACCCAGTACTTC. Translated, it gives CASSRGSGETQYF. The variable domain in full, with the rest retrieved from reference TRBV7-3 and TRBJ2-5, is GAGVSQTPSNKVTEKGKYVELRCDPISGHTALYWYRQSLGQGPEFLIYFQGTGAADDSGLPNDRFFAVRPEGSVSTLKIQRTERGDSAVYLCASSRGSGETQYFGPGTRLLVL.

The genes are TRBV7-3 and TRBJ2-3; TRBD2 is a possible D gene (5 bases). The CDR3 covers 16 residues. CDR1 and CDR2 (germline): SGHTA, FQGTGA. The V and J ends lost 5 bases and 0 bases respectively, with 15 bases between them. This CDR3 reads CASSPRGSYSTDTQYF. Written as DNA, the CDR3 is TGTGCCAGCAGCCCCCGAGGGTCCTATAGCACAGATACGCAGTATTTT.

The genes are TRBV7-9 and TRBJ2-2, with D possibly being TRBD1 (6 bases). V lost 7 bases and J lost 2, with 11 bases in between. CDR1 and CDR2 from the germline V gene are SEHNR and FQNEAQ (reference sequence). This CDR3 is 14 amino acids long. CDR3 nucleotide sequence: TGTGCCAGCACCGAACAGGGCAACACCGGGGAGCTGTTTTTT. It encodes CASTEQGNTGELFF.

V and J are TRBV7-2 and TRBJ2-1, with D perhaps TRBD2 (5 bases). CDR1 and CDR2 (germline): SGHTA, FQGNSA. The CDR3 contains 15 residues. Trimming took 1 base from V and 3 from J, leaving 10 bases between them. CDR3 in amino acids: CASSLEAEVYNEQFF. The CDR3 DNA sequence: TGTGCCAGCAGCTTAGAAGCGGAGGTCTACAATGAGCAGTTCTTC.

This clone was observed a handful of times. This CDR3 reads CASSFGQGAFTETQYF. CDR3 coding DNA: TGTGCCAGCAGCTTCGGACAGGGGGCGTTTACAGAGACCCAGTACTTC. The genes are TRBV11-1 and TRBJ2-5; 11 nucleotides agree with TRBD1. CDR1 is SGHAT and CDR2 is FQDESV in the germline V gene (reference sequence). After removal of 3 bases from V and 4 bases from J, the junction contained 7 bases not matched to a gene. The CDR3 consists of 16 residues.

The chain uses TRBV7-6 and TRBJ2-3, with 8 bases that match TRBD1. This CDR3 spans 17 amino acids. The germline V gene encodes CDR1 SGHVS and CDR2 FNYEAQ. The V segment lost 2 bases and the J segment 0 bases; nucleotides outside the gene matches: 7. CDR3 in DNA: TGTGCCAGCAGCTTAACCACAGGGGGAGCTAGCACAGATACGCAGTATTTT. Encoded protein: CASSLTTGGASTDTQYF.

The chain recombines TRBV28 with TRBJ2-2; tentative D call: TRBD2 (5 bases). CDR1 is MDHEN and CDR2 is SYDVKM in the germline V gene. The CDR3 runs 16 residues. V was shortened by 5 bases and J by 0 bases, with 13 bases between the two germline ends. The CDR3 is CASSPDGVSNTGELFF. CDR3 DNA sequence: TGTGCCAGCAGTCCGGACGGGGTTTCGAACACCGGGGAGCTGTTTTTT.

This clone is classed as medium-sized. V gene TRBV6-5 combines with J gene TRBJ2-3; 9 bases are a match to TRBD2. Germline V gene lookup returns CDR1 MNHEY and CDR2 SVGAGI. Losses at the gene ends were 6 bases for V and 3 bases for J; bases not matched to a gene: 1. This CDR3 region has 13 residues. CDR3 nucleotides: TGTGCCAGCAGCACTAGCGGGACAGATACGCAGTATTTT. It specifies CASSTSGTDTQYF.

This clone was recorded only once. This chain uses TRBV27 with TRBJ2-1; 8 bases are a match to TRBD2. This CDR3 comprises 13 residues. Per the germline V gene, CDR1 is MNHEY and CDR2 is SMNVEV (reference sequence). J gave up 12 bases and V 7 bases, and 11 bases lay outside the gene matches. CDR3 nucleotide sequence: TGTGCCAGCACTATCGTCGGGGGGGCCCGGCAGTTCTTC. This translates into CASTIVGGARQFF.

The V gene is TRBV6-5, the J gene TRBJ1-1, with D hard to call. V lost 7 bases, J lost 6 bases, and 18 bases lay in between. From germline, CDR1 is MNHEY and CDR2 SVGAGI. CDR3 length: 14 amino acids. CDR3: CASTRTGGSAEAFF. The CDR3 nucleotides read TGTGCCAGCACCCGAACGGGCGGGAGCGCTGAAGCTTTCTTT.

This clone has a handful of counts. The V gene is TRBV6-6, the J gene TRBJ2-1; unclear D gene. The CDR3 consists of 12 residues. In germline, CDR1 is MNHNY, CDR2 SVGAGI (reference sequence). V lost 5 bases to trimming and J lost 9 bases, with 11 bases between them. The CDR3 here is CASSALRGEQFF. The DNA for the CDR3 is TGTGCCAGCAGTGCGTTAAGAGGTGAGCAGTTCTTC.